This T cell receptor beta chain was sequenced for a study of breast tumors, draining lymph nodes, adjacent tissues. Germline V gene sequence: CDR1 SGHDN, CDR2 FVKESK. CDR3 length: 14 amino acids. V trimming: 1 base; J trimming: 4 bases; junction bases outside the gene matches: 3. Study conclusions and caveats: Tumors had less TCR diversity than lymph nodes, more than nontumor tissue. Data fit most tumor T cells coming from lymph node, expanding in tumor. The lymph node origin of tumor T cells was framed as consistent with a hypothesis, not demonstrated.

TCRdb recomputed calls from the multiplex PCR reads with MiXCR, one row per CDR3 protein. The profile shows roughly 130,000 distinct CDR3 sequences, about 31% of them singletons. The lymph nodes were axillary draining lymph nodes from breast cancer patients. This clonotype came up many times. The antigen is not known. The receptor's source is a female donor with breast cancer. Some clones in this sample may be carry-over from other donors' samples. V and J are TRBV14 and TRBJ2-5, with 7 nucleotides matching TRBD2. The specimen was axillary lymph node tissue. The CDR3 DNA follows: TGTGCCAGCAGCCAAGCACTAGCGCTAGAGACCCAGTACTTC. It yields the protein CASSQALALETQYF. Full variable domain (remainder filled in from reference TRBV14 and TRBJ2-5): EAGVTQFPSHSVIEKGQTVTLRCDPISGHDNLYWYRRVMGKEIKFLLHFVKESKQDESGMPNNRFLAERTGGTYSTLKVQPAELEDSGVYFCASSQALALETQYFGPGTRLLVL.